Following are 14 T cell receptor beta chains from one sample sequenced in a study of cytomegalovirus exposure and HLA in healthy donors. The primer mix had 60 Vbeta and 13 Jbeta primers. The repertoire was sequenced with immunoSEQ multiplex PCR; TCRdb's copy has only in-frame clones and lacks some. The sample lists fewer than 140,000 clones, roughly 73% occurring once. The sample taken for sequencing was PBMCs. Source of these receptors: a man aged 40-55 years in good health and CMV-seronegative.

This clone was recorded once. This chain links TRBV5-5 with TRBJ1-2; 9 nucleotides align to TRBD1. CDR1 is SGHKS and CDR2 is YYEKEE in the germline V gene (reference sequence). The CDR3 loop spans 16 amino acids. V lost 4 bases to trimming and J lost 4 bases; unmatched junction nucleotides: 11. The CDR3 DNA reads as TGTGCCAGCAGCATGGCATTTGGGACAGGGATCTATGGCTACACCTTC. This codes for CASSMAFGTGIYGYTF.

This clone was detected once. The rearrangement links TRBV5-1 to TRBJ2-5; 8 bases line up with TRBD2. The tail of the sequence fits TRBJ2-7 better, so the J call may be wrong. Germline-derived CDR1 and CDR2 are SGHRS and YFSETQ. CDR3 length: 17 residues. CDR3 sequence (DNA): TGCGCCAGCAGCCTCGACATCCCTGGGCGGGGGGCCTACGAGCAGTACTTC. Encoded protein: CASSLDIPGRGAYEQYF.

The V call is TRBV7-8, the J call TRBJ2-5; tentative D call: TRBD2 (6 bases). CDR1 is SGHVS, CDR2 FQNEAQ, per germline. The CDR3 extends over 16 amino acids. V lost 1 base to trimming and J lost 5 bases, with 17 bases between them. CDR3 in DNA: TGTGCCAGCAGCTTAGTAGGTTCGGGACTCCGGGAGACCCAGTACTTC. It codes for CASSLVGSGLRETQYF.

This clone was observed many times. The rearrangement links TRBV14 to TRBJ1-1; D gene uncertain. This CDR3 spans 14 amino acids. V was shortened by 1 base and J by 10 bases, with 16 bases between the two germline ends. Germline CDR1 and CDR2: SGHDN and FVKESK. The CDR3 sequence is CASSQGVFRGVAFF. CDR3 nucleotides: TGTGCCAGCAGCCAAGGGGTATTTCGGGGAGTAGCTTTCTTT.

The V and J genes are TRBV5-8 and TRBJ1-5; 7 nucleotides align to TRBD1. The CDR3 is 15 residues long. J gave up 13 bases and V 1 base, and 14 bases lay outside the gene matches. The germline V gene encodes CDR1 SGHTS and CDR2 YDEGEE. The CDR3 loop is CASSLTATGTLTQHF. The CDR3 DNA follows: TGTGCCAGCAGCTTGACCGCGACAGGGACACTAACACAGCATTTT.

The rearrangement uses TRBV12-5 and TRBJ1-2; D unclear. V was shortened by 0 bases and J by 6 bases, with 8 bases between the two germline ends. The germline V gene encodes CDR1 LGHNT and CDR2 FRNRAP. This CDR3 has 13 residues. The CDR3 here is CASGLVLENGYTF. In DNA, the CDR3 is TGTGCTAGTGGTTTGGTACTCGAGAATGGCTACACCTTC.

In nucleotides, the CDR3 is TGTGCCAGCAGCTTAGCGAACCTAGCGAGCGGCACCGGGGAGCTGTTTTTT. Protein product: CASSLANLASGTGELFF. The V call is TRBV7-8, the J call TRBJ2-2, with D tentatively TRBD2 (6 bases). Germline-derived CDR1 and CDR2 are SGHVS and FQNEAQ. V lost 0 bases to trimming and J lost 4 bases, with 15 bases between them. This CDR3 has 17 residues.

The CDR3 region has the DNA TGTGCCAGCAGTAGAGGGTTAAGAGAGACCCAGTACTTC. This sequence encodes CASSRGLRETQYF. The rearrangement links TRBV6-5 to TRBJ2-5; possibly TRBD2 for D (5 bases). V gave up 5 bases and J gave up 4 bases, with 11 bases separating them. The germline CDR1 and CDR2 sequences are MNHEY and SVGAGI. The CDR3 contains 13 residues.

This chain joins TRBV5-1 and TRBJ2-7; possible D gene TRBD1, 6 bases. The ends were cut back, 0 bases at V and 0 bases at J, with 10 bases in the middle. CDR1 is SGHRS and CDR2 is YFSETQ in the germline V gene. The CDR3 runs to 15 residues. In DNA, the CDR3 is TGCGCCAGCAGCTTGGCAACAGGGAGCTCCTACGAGCAGTACTTC. Amino acids: CASSLATGSSYEQYF.

Concerning this clone: At one boundary the junction diverges from the germline segment, which might be a read error. The chain couples TRBV15 to TRBJ2-1, with 9 bases matching TRBD2. Looked up from germline, CDR1 is LNHNV and CDR2 is YYDKDF (reference sequence). CDR3 length: 13 residues. The CDR3 spells CATSRDSGTSRIF. The CDR3 DNA follows: TGTGCCACCAGCAGAGATTCCGGGACTAGCAGGATCTTC.

CDR3 protein: CASSLTSGGGKRTQYF. The CDR3 region has the DNA TGTGCCAGCAGCTTAACTAGCGGGGGGGGAAAGAGAACCCAGTACTTC. The chain has TRBV7-6 and TRBJ2-5; TRBD2 aligns across 13 bases. The CDR3 covers 16 residues. Germline trimming cut 2 bases from V and 8 bases from J; bases unmatched to any gene: 8. Germline CDR1 and CDR2: SGHVS and FNYEAQ. Full variable domain (missing parts from reference TRBV7-6 and TRBJ2-5): GAGVSQSPRYKVTKRGQDVALRCDPISGHVSLYWYRQALGQGPEFLTYFNYEAQQDKSGLPNDRFSAERPEGSISTLTIQRTEQRDSAMYRCASSLTSGGGKRTQYFGPGTRLLVL.

To note about this clone: In the same sample, other DNA sequences code for this CDR3. J is TRBJ2-5 and V is TRBV5-6, with D unresolved. With 0 bases removed from V and 2 bases from J, the gap between germline ends came to 5 bases. This CDR3 is 13 amino acids long. CDR1 and CDR2 (germline): SGHDT, YYEEEE. The CDR3 spells CASSLVSQETQYF. For the CDR3, the DNA is TGTGCCAGCAGCTTGGTTAGTCAAGAGACCCAGTACTTC.

The genes are TRBV29-1 and TRBJ1-1; no reliable D call. Germline CDR1 is SQVTM and CDR2 is ANQGSEA. Trimming removed 6 bases from V and 1 base from J, with 12 bases in between. This CDR3 has 13 amino acids. In DNA form, the CDR3 reads TGCAGCGTGGGCCTTGCGGGGAACACTGAAGCTTTCTTT. Its protein is CSVGLAGNTEAFF.

This chain links TRBV25-1 with TRBJ1-6; no firm D call. V was cut by 3 bases and J by 10 bases, with 13 bases left in between. Germline lookup yields CDR1 MGHDK and CDR2 SYGVNS. The CDR3 sequence is 14 residues long. The DNA of the CDR3 is TGTGCCAGCAGTGACCCGGGTGTAACATCACCCCTCCACTTT. Translation gives CASSDPGVTSPLHF.